This TCR beta chain derives from a study of type 1 regulatory T cells. By frequency in the sample, this clonotype is medium-sized. The germline V gene has CDR1 SQVTM and CDR2 ANQGSEA. Trimming took off 7 bases at V and 5 bases at J, with 13 bases between the two ends. The CDR3 consists of 12 residues. TCRdb reprocessed the reads with MiXCR, giving one entry per CDR3 protein. The sample holds roughly 18,000 distinct CDR3 sequences, roughly a tenth seen once. This chain uses TRBV29-1 with TRBJ2-3, with D possibly TRBD1 on 6 matching bases. The origin of this receptor is a human donor in good health. Sequencing used CD4+ T cells, either the whole sample or a sorted fraction (not recorded which). DNA for the CDR3: TGCAGCGCCCAGAAACAGGGAGATACGCAGTATTTT. Protein product: CSAQKQGDTQYF.